This is a list of T cell receptor beta chains from one sample in a study of shared clonotypes between healthy human individuals. Method: immunoSEQ multiplex PCR; TCRdb's copy keeps in-frame clones and lacks some. This table has around 510,000 clones, 90% to 96% appearing once. The specimen was naive CD4+ T cells sorted from blood. The receptors come from a woman in her 30s in good health. CDR3s include the opening cysteine and the closing phenylalanine or tryptophan. Rows give clone size only sometimes, using once, few, many, or a class for an expanded clone.

TRBV5-1 | NA | CASSLGSGAHSGANVLTF
TRBV4-1 | NA | CASSPPLGGPTDTQYF
TRBV28 | NA | CASSITAPNTGELFF
TRBV18 | NA | CASSPYQTGTFTNTEAFF
TRBV19 | NA | CASRGASSAGYTF
TRBV15 | NA | CATRGDLSGANVLTF
TRBV5-8 | NA | CASSLGGLTNSGNTIYF
TRBV6-6 | NA | CASRLKGTAYGNEQYF
TRBV11-2 | NA | CASSLDSPLAGGSSYNEQFF
TRBV27 | once | CASTRLAGGKETQYF
TRBV30 | NA | CAWSVNAGGYGYTF
TRBV2 | NA | CASSHQGFGALNSPLHF
TRBV6-5 | once | CASYREGPNTQYF
TRBV2 | NA | CASSVRGTDTQYF
TRBV9 | NA | CASSVSSGSSYNEQFF
TRBV19 | NA | CASSPRTDSGNTIYF
TRBV4-1 | NA | CASSLPGLVSYNEQFF
TRBV15 | NA | CATSRKPRLAGRYEQYF
TRBV5-6 | NA | CASSPDPGYEQYF
TRBV6-6 | NA | CASSSELAGGAYEQYF
TRBV5-1 | NA | CASKSNNSPLHF
TRBV5-1 | NA | CASSLAATNEKLFF
TRBV4-1 | NA | CASSPVEGDYEQYF
TRBV7-2 | NA | CASSLWTGMDYGYTF
TRBV6-5 | NA | CASSAAANTDTQYF
TRBV28 | NA | CASNGQGAVHSNQPQHF
TRBV29-1 | NA | CSAGGSRSEQYF
TRBV2 | once | CASSELAGAGEQFF
TRBV7-3 | NA | CASSPAGRSYNEQFF
TRBV5-1 | NA | CASSLSAYNEQFF
TRBV19 | NA | CASSILEGANGELFF
TRBV30 | NA | CAWSVPGLAYEQYF
TRBV9 | NA | CASSPWTGATGELFF
TRBV19 | NA | CASSKPGQGGNGYTF
TRBV28 | NA | CASSLYMGKQFF
TRBV7-6 | NA | CASSLAPDQPQHF
TRBV27 | NA | CASRGQVNEKLFF
TRBV5-1 | NA | CASSLSSGFRDTQYF
TRBV2 | NA | CASSEGLASTDTQYF
TRBV5-1 | NA | CASSFLAGGRSRNEQFF
TRBV28 | NA | CASSFRLNEQFF
TRBV11-2 | NA | CASSLGRIETQYF
TRBV27 | NA | CASRMGLAGVGGELFF
TRBV11-3 | NA | CASSLGTSGNTDTQYF
TRBV27 | NA | CASSMLTSGNYEQYF
TRBV2 | NA | CASSDQLAGALAYNEQFF
TRBV18 | NA | CASSPVPVNQPQHF
TRBV6-5 | NA | CASSYSKVGGYYEQYF
TRBV2 | NA | CASSAGVRGADTQYF
TRBV15 | NA | CATSRSGTGFGKLFF
TRBV4-1 | NA | CASSPGRGKGLAKNIQYF
TRBV25-1 | NA | CASGPENPIEAEKLFF
TRBV28 | NA | CASSETRGTLTTPLHF
TRBV5-8 | NA | CASSLGGALMNTEAFF